A selection of T cell receptor beta chains follows, all from one sample in a study of blood T cell repertoires in COVID-19. Generated by immunoSEQ multiplex PCR, the TCRdb table keeps only in-frame clones and is missing some. The table has about 160,000 clones, around 87% seen once. The sample comprised PBMCs or T cells enriched from blood (not recorded which). The receptors shown here come from a woman aged 45-65 years who had recovered from COVID-19. CDR3s include the opening cysteine and the closing phenylalanine or tryptophan. D genes are given only for firm matches. Size values are once, few and many counts, or a class for expanded clones, and some rows have none.

TRBV3-1/TRBV3-2,-,TRBD1,TRBJ1-1,TGTGCCAGCAGCCCGGGACAGCTGAACACTGAAGCTTTCTTT,CASSPGQLNTEAFF
TRBV2,-,-,TRBJ1-2,TGTGCCAGCAGAACCGGGAACTATGGCTACACCTTC,CASRTGNYGYTF
TRBV19,few,TRBD1,TRBJ2-2,TGTGCCAGTAGTATACCACACGGACAGGCGAACACCGGGGAGCTGTTTTTT,CASSIPHGQANTGELFF
TRBV5-1,-,TRBD1,TRBJ2-7,TGCGCCAGCAGCTTAGATGGGACAGCCCTATCCTACGAGCAGTACTTC,CASSLDGTALSYEQYF
TRBV4-1,-,-,TRBJ2-2,TGCGCCAGCAGCCCCCGGACAGAGGCCACCGGGGAGCTGTTTTTT,CASSPRTEATGELFF
TRBV11-1,-,-,TRBJ1-6,TGTGCCAGCAGCGCCCTACAGGGCTCAAATTCACCCCTCCACTTT,CASSALQGSNSPLHF
TRBV6-2/TRBV6-3,-,TRBD1,TRBJ2-7,TGTGCCAGCAGTTATCAGGGACAGGGGCGGGAGCAGTACTTC,CASSYQGQGREQYF
TRBV6-5,-,-,TRBJ1-6,TGTGCCAGCACTCGGGGTAGCTATAATTCACCCCTCCACTTT,CASTRGSYNSPLHF
TRBV4-3,-,-,TRBJ1-2,TGCGCCAGCAGCCAAACAGCTAACTATGGCTACACCTTC,CASSQTANYGYTF
TRBV5-4,-,-,TRBJ1-1,TGTGCCAGCAGCTTGGACAACAGGGTAAGGACTGAAGCTTTCTTT,CASSLDNRVRTEAFF
TRBV30,-,-,TRBJ2-5,TGTGCCTGGAGTCACCCCGGGACAAGGATTCAAGAGACCCAGTACTTC,CAWSHPGTRIQETQYF
TRBV7-8,-,TRBD2,TRBJ2-2,TGTGCCAGCAGCTTAAAGCTAGCGGGGACCGGGGAGCTGTTTTTT,CASSLKLAGTGELFF
TRBV7-2,-,-,TRBJ1-2,TGTGCCAGCAGCTTAGCCCTCTATGGCTACACCTTC,CASSLALYGYTF
TRBV19,-,-,TRBJ2-3,TGTGCCAGTAGTATCGGGGTGCCAGATACGCAGTATTTT,CASSIGVPDTQYF
TRBV7-2,-,TRBD2,TRBJ2-7,TGTGCCAGCAGCTTAGAGCTAGCGGGGGACTACGAGCAGTACTTC,CASSLELAGDYEQYF